This TCR beta chain was sequenced in a study of spatial heterogeneity in lung cancer. This CDR3 region has 14 residues. V lost 4 bases, J lost 1 base, and 1 base stayed unmatched. Germline assignment: CDR1 MGHRA and CDR2 YSYEKL. One entry per CDR3 protein results from TCRdb running MiXCR on the 5' RACE reads. The sample shows 39,000 or so distinct CDR3 sequences, around 7% of them seen only once. Time point indicated: sample taken at primary tumor resection. In its sample, this clonotype was seen many times. The chain uses TRBV4-1 and TRBJ1-5; 7 nucleotides agree with TRBD1. The receptor comes from a male donor with early-stage non-small cell lung cancer. Material: PBMCs, obtained at surgery. This CDR3 is CASSPTGSNQPQHF. The CDR3 DNA reads TGCGCCAGCAGCCCGACAGGGAGCAATCAGCCCCAGCATTTT.